These 25 T cell receptor beta chains came from one sample sequenced in a study of blood T cell repertoires in COVID-19 (dated by TCRdb to 2018 to 2021). Libraries came from the immunoSEQ multiplex PCR assay. In TCRdb, the immuneACCESS table is reduced to in-frame sequences with V and J assigned. These tables do not hold every clone; where another copy was compared, an unresolved V gene accounts for under half, and the others remain unexplained. In this sample the table shows 150,000 to 200,000 clones, around three quarters of which occur a single time. Roughly 8.4% of the sample rests with the top ten. The sequenced sample consisted of peripheral blood. These receptors were obtained from a man in his 60s with acute or convalescent COVID-19.

The chain uses TRBV3-1 (or the pseudogene TRBV3-2) and TRBJ2-2; D not certain. Germline V gives CDR1 LGHDT, CDR2 YNNKEL (reference sequence). The CDR3 spans 13 residues. The V gene lost 4 bases and the J gene lost 7 bases, with 10 bases spanning the gap. CDR3 bases: TGTGCCAGCAGCCTGCTAGTGAACGGGGAGCTGTTTTTT. It yields the protein CASSLLVNGELFF.

The rearrangement joins TRBV13 to TRBJ2-3, with 9 bases lining up with TRBD1. The CDR3 length is 16 residues. V shed 5 bases, J shed 3 bases, and the junction held 9 bases outside the gene matches. The germline gives CDR1 PRHDT, CDR2 FYEKMQ (reference sequence). CDR3 region: CASSRTGGGGTDTQYF. The CDR3 DNA reads as TGTGCCAGCAGCCGAACAGGGGGCGGAGGGACAGATACGCAGTATTTT.

This chain uses TRBV3-1 (or the pseudogene TRBV3-2) with TRBJ1-5; 8 bases fit TRBD1. Per germline, CDR1 LGHDT and CDR2 YNNKEL (reference sequence). The CDR3 is made up of 17 amino acids. Trimming at V came to 4 bases and at J to 0 bases, leaving 8 bases not matched to a gene. The CDR3: CASSPTGTGHSNQPQHF. The CDR3 DNA reads as TGTGCCAGCAGCCCCACTGGGACAGGTCATAGCAATCAGCCCCAGCATTTT.

This chain links TRBV5-6 with TRBJ1-1; 7 positions match TRBD1. This CDR3 is 12 amino acids long. J gave up 5 bases and V 6 bases, and 4 bases lay outside the gene matches. Looked up from germline, CDR1 is SGHDT and CDR2 is YYEEEE. The CDR3 DNA reads as TGTGCCAGCATAGGGGGCGGGACTGAAGCTTTCTTT. The encoded protein is CASIGGGTEAFF.

This rearrangement joins TRBV7-3 to TRBJ1-2; D call uncertain. Between the trimmed V and J ends, which lost 2 bases and 4 bases, there was a span of 8 bases. Germline-derived CDR1 and CDR2 are SGHTA and FQGTGA. The length of the CDR3 is 13 residues. Written as DNA, the CDR3 is TGTGCCAGCAGCTTAGAGGAGGGCTATGGCTACACCTTC. This codes for CASSLEEGYGYTF.

This chain uses TRBV29-1 with TRBJ1-1, with 10 bases identical to TRBD1. The CDR3 consists of 15 residues. The J segment lost 7 bases and the V segment lost 0 bases, leaving 8 bases of the junction unmatched. Looked up from germline, CDR1 is SQVTM and CDR2 is ANQGSEA. The CDR3 DNA is TGCAGCGTTGAAGACCCGGGACAGGGGTCTTTTGAAGCTTTCTTT. Translation gives CSVEDPGQGSFEAFF.

The chain is built from TRBV2 and TRBJ2-5; perhaps TRBD1 as D (7 bases). Deletions cut 5 bases from V and 5 bases from J, with 12 bases between. In germline, CDR1 is SNHLY, CDR2 FYNNEI. The CDR3 contains 13 residues. CDR3 coding DNA: TGTGCCAGCAGTCTACAGGGGAGGGAGACCCAGTACTTC. Translated, it gives CASSLQGRETQYF.

This sequence joins TRBV5-8 and TRBJ2-3; 7 nucleotides agree with TRBD1. V dropped 1 base and J dropped 5; count of bases not matched to a gene: 7. CDR3 length: 15 residues. Germline CDR1 reads SGHTS; CDR2 reads YDEGEE. The CDR3 bases are TGTGCCAGCAGCTTGCAGTCAGGGGGTCTAGATACGCAGTATTTT. This sequence encodes CASSLQSGGLDTQYF.

The J gene is TRBJ2-7, the V gene TRBV12-3 or TRBV12-4; no firm D call. Trimming shortened V by 3 bases and J by 5 bases, and 8 bases separated the two germline ends. This CDR3 region has 12 residues. CDR3 in DNA: TGTGCCAGCAGTTTCGGGTCGCACGAGCAGTACTTC. Translation gives CASSFGSHEQYF.

The genes are TRBV19 and TRBJ1-2; 8 nucleotides agree with TRBD1. The CDR3 consists of 13 residues. Germline trimming cut 4 bases from V and 4 bases from J; bases unmatched to any gene: 2. Germline V lookup: CDR1 LNHDA, CDR2 SQIVND (reference sequence). Here the CDR3 reads CASSRGTGYGYTF. The CDR3 nucleotides are TGTGCCAGTAGTAGAGGGACAGGCTATGGCTACACCTTC.

The rearrangement joins TRBV9 to TRBJ2-1, with 12 bases lining up with TRBD1. The CDR3 runs to 15 residues. Looked up from germline, CDR1 is SGDLS and CDR2 is YYNGEE. The ends lost 2 bases at V and 7 bases at J; junction bases unmatched: 4. CDR3 coding DNA: TGTGCCAGCAGCGTGGGACAGGGGGCTGGGAATGAGCAGTTCTTC. Translation: CASSVGQGAGNEQFF.

This rearrangement joins TRBV9 to TRBJ1-2; TRBD1 matches at 9 bases. Losses at the gene ends were 3 bases for V and 5 bases for J; bases not matched to a gene: 2. Germline values: CDR1 SGDLS, CDR2 YYNGEE. This CDR3 is 13 amino acids long. This chain's CDR3 is CASSEGTGYGYTF. CDR3 nucleotides: TGTGCCAGCAGCGAGGGGACAGGGTATGGCTACACCTTC.

This chain links TRBV9 with TRBJ2-3; D might be TRBD1 (6 bases). The V gene lost 0 bases and the J gene lost 3 bases, with 11 bases spanning the gap. The CDR3 has 15 amino acids. The V gene's germline CDR1 is SGDLS and CDR2 YYNGEE. This CDR3 reads CASSVVGGNTDTQYF. The DNA of the CDR3 is TGTGCCAGCAGCGTAGTAGGGGGAAATACAGATACGCAGTATTTT.

The rearrangement uses TRBV7-2 and TRBJ2-5, with D possibly TRBD2 on 6 matching bases. Germline V gene data show CDR1 as SGHTA and CDR2 as FQGNSA. This CDR3 region has 17 residues. Trimming took 1 base from V and 4 from J, leaving 19 bases between them. The CDR3 nucleotides read TGTGCCAGCAGCTTAGAGGGCACCTGGGGGGAAGGAGAGACCCAGTACTTC. Protein product: CASSLEGTWGEGETQYF.

The V gene is TRBV24-1, the J gene TRBJ2-5; TRBD2 aligns across 7 bases. The V and J ends lost 0 bases and 0 bases, in that order; junction bases with no gene match: 3. CDR3 size: 16 residues. CDR1 and CDR2 (germline): KGHDR, SFDVKD. CDR3 sequence: CATSDLAAGYQETQYF. The CDR3 DNA sequence: TGTGCCACCAGTGATTTGGCAGCGGGGTACCAAGAGACCCAGTACTTC.

The chain combines TRBV14 with TRBJ2-3; TRBD1 might be the D (5 bases). V lost 4 bases and J 3 bases, leaving 14 bases between the germline ends. The CDR3 totals 15 residues. Per germline, CDR1 SGHDN and CDR2 FVKESK. The CDR3 here is CASSPSQGITDTQYF. CDR3 DNA sequence: TGTGCCAGCAGCCCCAGTCAGGGAATTACAGATACGCAGTATTTT.

This sequence joins TRBV10-3 and TRBJ2-1; 15 bases align to TRBD2. Germline V gene sequence: CDR1 ENHRY, CDR2 SYGVKD. V lost 2 bases, J lost 5 bases, and 4 bases stayed unmatched. The CDR3 length is 17 residues. The CDR3 DNA reads TGTGCCATCAGTGAGAAGGGACTAGCGGGGGGCCACAATGAGCAGTTCTTC. Translated, it gives CAISEKGLAGGHNEQFF.

This rearrangement joins TRBV6-6 to TRBJ2-6, with D perhaps TRBD1 (5 bases). The CDR3 is made up of 19 amino acids. CDR1 is MNHNY and CDR2 is SVGAGI in the germline V gene (reference sequence). Trimming shortened V by 5 bases and J by 0 bases, and 20 bases separated the two germline ends. CDR3 sequence reads: CASSPRQGLPLSGANVLTF. The CDR3 nucleotides read TGTGCCAGCAGTCCCCGGCAGGGCCTTCCCCTCTCTGGGGCCAACGTCCTGACTTTC.

The rearrangement links TRBV6-5 to TRBJ2-7; TRBD1 matches 7 bases. The CDR3 runs to 14 residues. Unmatched junction bases numbered 7, after V lost 6 bases and J lost 2 bases. The germline CDR1 and CDR2 sequences are MNHEY and SVGAGI. The CDR3 spells CASRGTVTAYEQYF. The CDR3 DNA follows: TGTGCCAGCAGGGGGACAGTAACGGCCTACGAGCAGTACTTC.

The chain recombines TRBV6-4 with TRBJ1-2; tentatively, D is TRBD1 (6 bases). Between the trimmed V and J ends, which lost 4 bases and 6 bases, there was a span of 15 bases. The CDR3 length is 14 residues. In germline, CDR1 is MRHNA, CDR2 SNTAGT. The CDR3 nucleotides read TGTGCCAGCAGTGGGTCCAGGGGATCGAATGGCTACACCTTC. This codes for CASSGSRGSNGYTF.

This clone came up a few times. The genes are TRBV6-6 and TRBJ2-7, with D unclear. V was pared by 2 bases and J by 6 bases, with 11 bases between. The CDR3 is 13 amino acids. The germline gives CDR1 MNHNY, CDR2 SVGAGI (reference sequence). The CDR3 DNA reads as TGTGCCAGCAGTTACCAGTCCACGGGCGAGCAGTACTTC. It specifies CASSYQSTGEQYF.

The genes are TRBV27 and TRBJ1-5, with TRBD1 matching over 7 bases. Germline CDR1 and CDR2: MNHEY and SMNVEV (reference sequence). The CDR3 has 14 residues. V was clipped by 6 bases and J by 7 bases; unmatched bases: 9. The CDR3 nucleotides are TGTGCCAGCAGCCGAGGACAGGTAGGGCAGCCCCAGCATTTT. As protein: CASSRGQVGQPQHF.

The DNA for the CDR3 is TGTGCCAGTAGTATACAGGGGGCAAATTCACCCCTCCACTTT. Translated, it gives CASSIQGANSPLHF. This chain uses TRBV19 with TRBJ1-6, with 8 positions matching TRBD1. CDR1 and CDR2 (germline): LNHDA, SQIVND (reference sequence). The CDR3 is made up of 14 amino acids. The V gene end was trimmed by 2 bases and the J gene end by 7 bases; junction bases not matched to a gene: 1.

The J gene is TRBJ2-1, the V gene TRBV29-1; TRBD1 matches 8 bases. CDR3 size: 14 residues. The J segment lost 8 bases and the V segment lost 3 bases, leaving 9 bases of the junction unmatched. CDR1 is SQVTM and CDR2 is ANQGSEA in the germline V gene. The DNA for the CDR3 is TGCAGCGTTGAGGACAGGGAGGTGTTGTATGAGCAGTTCTTC. It translates to CSVEDREVLYEQFF.

This clone has a single count. This CDR3 is also generated by other DNA sequences in the sample. This chain joins TRBV7-2 and TRBJ1-5; D is undetermined. The germline V gene has CDR1 SGHTA and CDR2 FQGNSA. The CDR3 is 14 residues long. The V end was cut by 1 base, the J end by 4 bases, with 8 bases between. The CDR3 region has the DNA TGTGCCAGCAGCTTAGGAGAGAGTAATCAGCCCCAGCATTTT. Its translation: CASSLGESNQPQHF.